This passage covers 6 T cell receptor beta chains from one sample sequenced in a study of T cells in Graves' hyperthyroidism and ophthalmopathy. TCR beta CDR3 regions were amplified from RNA transcripts. The TCR CDR3 first-round RT-PCR relied on the HTBI primer set. A single record per CDR3 protein comes from TCRdb applying MiXCR to the multiplex PCR reads. The sample lists hundreds of thousands of distinct CDR3 sequences; about 16% were seen once. Specimen: blood. The receptors were gathered from a woman in her twenties or thirties with Graves' hyperthyroidism.

This clonotype was detected a few times. J is TRBJ2-1 and V is TRBV14; D perhaps matches TRBD2 (5 bases). The germline V gene has CDR1 SGHDN and CDR2 FVKESK. V was clipped by 3 bases and J by 8 bases, with 11 bases between them. The CDR3 runs to 13 residues. The CDR3 nucleotides read TGTGCCAGCAGCCAGGCCCTAGCATATGAGCAGTTCTTC. Its protein is CASSQALAYEQFF.

V gene TRBV24-1 combines with J gene TRBJ1-3; no definite D call. This CDR3 comprises 13 residues. Trimming took 6 bases from V and 0 from J, leaving 5 bases between them. The germline V gene has CDR1 KGHDR and CDR2 SFDVKD. The CDR3 protein is CATSSASGNTIYF. The CDR3 DNA is TGTGCCACCAGTTCAGCCTCTGGAAACACCATATATTTT.

This clonotype has ten or more counts. The V and J genes are TRBV5-1 and TRBJ1-4; D unresolved. Trimming left V 0 bases short and J 7 bases short, with 13 bases between. The V gene's germline CDR1 is SGHRS and CDR2 YFSETQ. This CDR3 contains 15 residues. DNA of the CDR3: TGCGCCAGCAGCTTGGAACCTCAAGGTGGTGAAAAACTGTTTTTT. It codes for CASSLEPQGGEKLFF.

The sample holds a few counts of this clonotype. A read error may account for a junction end that differs from germline. V and J are TRBV25-1 and TRBJ2-5; D possibly corresponds to TRBD2 (6 bases). The CDR3 has 13 residues. CDR1 and CDR2 (germline): MGHDK, SYGVNS. Here the CDR3 DNA reads TGTGCCAGCAGTAGCGGGTACCAAGAGACCCAGCACTTC. Protein sequence: CASSSGYQETQHF.

This clonotype was seen at least ten times. This chain uses TRBV6-2 or TRBV6-3 with TRBJ1-1, with a weak D call TRBD1 (5 bases). Trimming cost V 2 bases and J 5 bases, with 12 bases left between them. The CDR3 covers 14 residues. Germline lookup yields CDR1 MNHEY and CDR2 SVGEGT. In DNA form, the CDR3 reads TGTGCCAGCAGTTACCAGGGTGAGGTTACTGAAGCTTTCTTT. Amino acids: CASSYQGEVTEAFF.

Many counts were recorded for this clonotype. The rearrangement joins TRBV3-1 to TRBJ2-7, with D hard to call. V shed 2 bases and J shed 0 bases, with 8 bases lying between them. This CDR3 is built from 14 residues. Germline loops: CDR1 LGHDT, CDR2 YNNKEL (reference sequence). In nucleotides, the CDR3 is TGTGCCAGCAGCCAATTGGTCGGCTCCTACGAGCAGTACTTC. Translating gives CASSQLVGSYEQYF.